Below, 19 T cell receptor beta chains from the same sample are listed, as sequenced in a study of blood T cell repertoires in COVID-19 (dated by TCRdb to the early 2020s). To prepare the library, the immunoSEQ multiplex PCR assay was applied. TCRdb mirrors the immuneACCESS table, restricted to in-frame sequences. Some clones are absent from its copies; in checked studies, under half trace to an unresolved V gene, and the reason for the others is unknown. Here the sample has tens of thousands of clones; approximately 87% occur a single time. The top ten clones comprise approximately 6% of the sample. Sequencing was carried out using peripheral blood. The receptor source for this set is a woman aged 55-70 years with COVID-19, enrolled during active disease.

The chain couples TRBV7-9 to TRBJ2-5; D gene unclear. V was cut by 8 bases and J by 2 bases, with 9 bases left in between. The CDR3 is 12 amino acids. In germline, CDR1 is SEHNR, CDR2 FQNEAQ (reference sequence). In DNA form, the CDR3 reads TGTGCCAGCTTTGGAGAACAAGAGACCCAGTACTTC. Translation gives CASFGEQETQYF.

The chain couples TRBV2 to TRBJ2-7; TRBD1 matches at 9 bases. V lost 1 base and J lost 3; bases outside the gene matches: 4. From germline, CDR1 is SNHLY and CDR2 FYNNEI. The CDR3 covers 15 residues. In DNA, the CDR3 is TGTGCCAGCAGTGAAGGGACAGGGGACTTCTACGAGCAGTACTTC. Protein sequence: CASSEGTGDFYEQYF.

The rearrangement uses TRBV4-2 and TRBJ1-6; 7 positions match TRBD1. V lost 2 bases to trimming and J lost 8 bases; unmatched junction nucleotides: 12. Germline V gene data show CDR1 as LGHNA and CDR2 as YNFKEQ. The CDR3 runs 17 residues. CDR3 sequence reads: CASSQKPKQGFDSPLHF. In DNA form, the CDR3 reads TGTGCCAGCAGCCAAAAACCCAAACAGGGGTTCGATTCACCCCTCCACTTT.

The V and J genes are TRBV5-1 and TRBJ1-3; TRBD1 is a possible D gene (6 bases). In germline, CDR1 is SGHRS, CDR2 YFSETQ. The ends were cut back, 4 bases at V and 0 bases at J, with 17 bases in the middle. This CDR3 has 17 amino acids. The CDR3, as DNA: TGCGCCAGCAGCGCCCTAGGACAGCTGGGCTCTGGAAACACCATATATTTT. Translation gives CASSALGQLGSGNTIYF.

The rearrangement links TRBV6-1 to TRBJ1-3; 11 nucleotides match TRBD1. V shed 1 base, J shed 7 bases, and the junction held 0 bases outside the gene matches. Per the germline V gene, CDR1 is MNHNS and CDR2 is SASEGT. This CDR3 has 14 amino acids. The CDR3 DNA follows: TGTGCCAGCAGTGAAGGGACAGGGGGCAACACCATATATTTT. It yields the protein CASSEGTGGNTIYF.

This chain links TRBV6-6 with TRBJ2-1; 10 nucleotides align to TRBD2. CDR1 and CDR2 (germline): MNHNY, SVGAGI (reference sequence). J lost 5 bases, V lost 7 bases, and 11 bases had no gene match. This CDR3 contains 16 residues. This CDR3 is CASTLPTSGTHNEQFF. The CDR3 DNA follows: TGTGCCAGCACTCTACCTACTAGCGGGACCCACAATGAGCAGTTCTTC.

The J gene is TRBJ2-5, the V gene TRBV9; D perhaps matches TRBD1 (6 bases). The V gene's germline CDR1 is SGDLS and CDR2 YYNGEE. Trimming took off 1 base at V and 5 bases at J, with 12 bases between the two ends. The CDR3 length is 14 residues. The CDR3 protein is CASSVPGATETQYF. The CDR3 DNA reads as TGTGCCAGCAGCGTACCAGGGGCGACTGAGACCCAGTACTTC.

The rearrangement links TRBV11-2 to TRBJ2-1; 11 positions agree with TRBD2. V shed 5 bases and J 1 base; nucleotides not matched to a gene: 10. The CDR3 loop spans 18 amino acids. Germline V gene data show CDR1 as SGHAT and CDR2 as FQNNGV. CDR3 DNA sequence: TGTGCCAGCAGCAGTACTAGCGGGAGAGGTGGTTCCTACAATGAGCAGTTCTTC. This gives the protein CASSSTSGRGGSYNEQFF.

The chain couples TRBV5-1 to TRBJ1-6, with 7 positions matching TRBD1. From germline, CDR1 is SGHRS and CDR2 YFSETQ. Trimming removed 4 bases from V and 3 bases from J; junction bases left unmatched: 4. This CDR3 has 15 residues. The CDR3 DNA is TGCGCCAGCAGCCGGGACAGTATCTATAATTCACCCCTCCACTTT. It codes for CASSRDSIYNSPLHF.

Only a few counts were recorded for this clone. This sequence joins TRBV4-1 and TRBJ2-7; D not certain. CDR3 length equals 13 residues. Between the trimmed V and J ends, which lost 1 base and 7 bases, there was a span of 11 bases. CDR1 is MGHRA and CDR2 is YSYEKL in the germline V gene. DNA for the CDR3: TGCGCCAGCAGCCAAGGGGCCGGCTGGGAGCAGTACTTC. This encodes CASSQGAGWEQYF.

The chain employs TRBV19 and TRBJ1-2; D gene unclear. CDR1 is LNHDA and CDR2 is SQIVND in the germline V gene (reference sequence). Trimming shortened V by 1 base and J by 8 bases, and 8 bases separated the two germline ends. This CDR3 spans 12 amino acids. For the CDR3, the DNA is TGTGCCAGTAGTATAGTGGGAGTCGGCTACACCTTC. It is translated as CASSIVGVGYTF.

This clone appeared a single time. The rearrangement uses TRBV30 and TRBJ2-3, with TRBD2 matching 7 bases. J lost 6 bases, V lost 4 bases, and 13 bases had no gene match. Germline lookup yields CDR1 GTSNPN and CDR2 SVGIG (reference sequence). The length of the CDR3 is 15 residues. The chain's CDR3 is CAWISRGGRQDTQYF. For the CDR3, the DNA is TGTGCCTGGATATCCCGGGGAGGGAGACAGGATACGCAGTATTTT. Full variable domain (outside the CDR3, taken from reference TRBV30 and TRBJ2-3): SQTIHQWPATLVQPVGSPLSLECTVEGTSNPNLYWYRQAAGRGLQLLFYSVGIGQISSEVPQNLSASRPQDRQFILSSKKLLLSDSGFYLCAWISRGGRQDTQYFGPGTRLTVL.

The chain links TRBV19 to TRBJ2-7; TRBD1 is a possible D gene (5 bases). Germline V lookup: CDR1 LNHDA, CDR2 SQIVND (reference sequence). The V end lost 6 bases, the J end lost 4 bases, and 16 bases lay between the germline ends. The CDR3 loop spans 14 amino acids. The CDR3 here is CASRSLDKPYEQYF. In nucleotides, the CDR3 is TGTGCCAGTAGAAGTTTGGACAAACCTTACGAGCAGTACTTC.

Here the CDR3 DNA reads TGTGCCTGGAGCGCGGGGGGAACGAACACCGGGGAGCTGTTTTTT. This sequence encodes CAWSAGGTNTGELFF. The chain carries TRBV30 and TRBJ2-2, with 8 bases aligning to TRBD2. V shed 3 bases and J 0 bases; nucleotides not matched to a gene: 3. The CDR3 totals 15 residues. From germline, CDR1 is GTSNPN and CDR2 SVGIG (reference sequence).

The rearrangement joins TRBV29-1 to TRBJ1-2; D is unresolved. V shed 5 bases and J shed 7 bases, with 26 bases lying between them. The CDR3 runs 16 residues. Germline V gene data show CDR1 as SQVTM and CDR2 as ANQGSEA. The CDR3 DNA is TGCAGCGTTAAACACCGCCCCGACGGAGTAAGGCTTGGCTACACCTTC. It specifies CSVKHRPDGVRLGYTF.

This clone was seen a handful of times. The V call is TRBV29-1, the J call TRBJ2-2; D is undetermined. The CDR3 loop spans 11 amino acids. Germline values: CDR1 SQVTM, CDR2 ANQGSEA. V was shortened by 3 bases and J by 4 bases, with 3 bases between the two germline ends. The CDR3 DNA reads TGCAGCGTTGATCTCACCGGGGAGCTGTTTTTT. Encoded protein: CSVDLTGELFF.

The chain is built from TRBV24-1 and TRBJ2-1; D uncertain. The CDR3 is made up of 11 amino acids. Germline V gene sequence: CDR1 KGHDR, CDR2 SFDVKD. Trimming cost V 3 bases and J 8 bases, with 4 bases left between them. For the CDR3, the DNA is TGTGCCACCAGTGATAGCCATGAGCAGTTCTTC. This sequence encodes CATSDSHEQFF.

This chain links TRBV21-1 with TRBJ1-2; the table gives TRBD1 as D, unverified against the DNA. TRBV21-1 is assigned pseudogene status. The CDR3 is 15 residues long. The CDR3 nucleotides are TGTGCCAACCGGGACAGGGACTTTTTGGACTATGGCTACACCTTC. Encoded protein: CANRDRDFLDYGYTF.

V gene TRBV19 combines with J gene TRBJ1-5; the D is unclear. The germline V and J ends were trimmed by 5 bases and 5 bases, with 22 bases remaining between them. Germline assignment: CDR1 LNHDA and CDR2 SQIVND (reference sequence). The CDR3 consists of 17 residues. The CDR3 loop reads CASSVIRGSRGDQPQHF. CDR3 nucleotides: TGTGCCAGTAGTGTCATTCGGGGTTCGCGCGGAGATCAGCCCCAGCATTTT.